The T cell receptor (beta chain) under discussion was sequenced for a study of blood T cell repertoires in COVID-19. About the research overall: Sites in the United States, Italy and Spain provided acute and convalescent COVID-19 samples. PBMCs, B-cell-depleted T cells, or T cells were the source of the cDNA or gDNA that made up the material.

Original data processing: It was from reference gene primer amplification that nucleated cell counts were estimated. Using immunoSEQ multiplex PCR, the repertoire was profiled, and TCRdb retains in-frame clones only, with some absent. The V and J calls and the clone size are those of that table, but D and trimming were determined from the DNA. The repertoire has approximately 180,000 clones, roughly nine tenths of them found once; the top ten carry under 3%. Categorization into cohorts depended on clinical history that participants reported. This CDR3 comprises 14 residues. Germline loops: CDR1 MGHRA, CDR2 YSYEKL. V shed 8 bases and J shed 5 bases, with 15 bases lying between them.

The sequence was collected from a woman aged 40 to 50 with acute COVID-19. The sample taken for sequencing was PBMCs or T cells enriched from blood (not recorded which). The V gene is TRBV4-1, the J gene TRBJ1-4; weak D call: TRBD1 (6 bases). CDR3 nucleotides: TGCGCCAGCGGCTGGGGGGGCTCAAATGAAAAACTGTTTTTT. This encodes CASGWGGSNEKLFF.